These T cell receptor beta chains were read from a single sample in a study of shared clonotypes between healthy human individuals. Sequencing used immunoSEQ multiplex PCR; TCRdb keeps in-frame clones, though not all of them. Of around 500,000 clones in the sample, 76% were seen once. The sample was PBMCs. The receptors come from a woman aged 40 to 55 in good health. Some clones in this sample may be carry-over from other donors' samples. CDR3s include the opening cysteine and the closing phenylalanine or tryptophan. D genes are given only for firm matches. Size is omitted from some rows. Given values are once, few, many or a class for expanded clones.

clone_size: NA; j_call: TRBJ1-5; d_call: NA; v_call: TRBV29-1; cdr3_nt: TGCGGCGCAACGGATGACCCCAATCAGCCCCAGCATTTT; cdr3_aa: CGATDDPNQPQHF
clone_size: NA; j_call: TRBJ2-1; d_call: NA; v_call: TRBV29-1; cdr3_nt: TGCAGCGGGTTCACGCCACAGATCGGCAATGAGCAGTTCTTC; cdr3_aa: CSGFTPQIGNEQFF
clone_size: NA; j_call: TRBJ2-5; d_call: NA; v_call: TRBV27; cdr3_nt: TGTGCCAGCAAGGAGCGCGCAGGACATCTACTGTACTTC; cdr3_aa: CASKERAGHLLYF
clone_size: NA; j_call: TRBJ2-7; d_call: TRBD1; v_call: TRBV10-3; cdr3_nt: TGTGCCATCACCGAGGGACAGGGCCGGGAGCAGTACTTC; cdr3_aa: CAITEGQGREQYF
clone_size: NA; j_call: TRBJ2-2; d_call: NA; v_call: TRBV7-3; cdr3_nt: TGTGCCAGCAGCACAGTAAACGGGGAGCTGTTTTTT; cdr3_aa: CASSTVNGELFF
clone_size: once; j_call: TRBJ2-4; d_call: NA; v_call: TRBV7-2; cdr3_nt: TGTGCCAGCAGCCCCCCGCCGGAATGGATCGAAAACATTCAGTACTTC; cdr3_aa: CASSPPPEWIENIQYF
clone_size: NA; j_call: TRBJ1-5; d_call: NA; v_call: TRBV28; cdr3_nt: TGTGCCAGCAGTTTAGCGGTCGCCACGGGGCCCCAGCATTTT; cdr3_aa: CASSLAVATGPQHF
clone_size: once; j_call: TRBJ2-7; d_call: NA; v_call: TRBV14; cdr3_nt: TGTGCCAGCAGCCTGAGTCGGTTCGCGGCAGCATTCTACGAGCAGTACTTC; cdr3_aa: CASSLSRFAAAFYEQYF
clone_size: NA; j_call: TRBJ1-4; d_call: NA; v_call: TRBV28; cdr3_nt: TGTGCCAGCAGATCAGACAGATTTGAAAAACTGTTTTTT; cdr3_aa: CASRSDRFEKLFF
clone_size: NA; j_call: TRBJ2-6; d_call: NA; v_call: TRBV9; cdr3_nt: TGTGCCAGCAGCGGTGACAGTTCTGGGGCCAACGTCCTGACTTTC; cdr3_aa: CASSGDSSGANVLTF
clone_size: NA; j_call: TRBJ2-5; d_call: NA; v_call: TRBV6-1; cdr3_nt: TGTGCCAGCACCTCGCGGGTCCAAGAGACCCAGTACTTC; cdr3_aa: CASTSRVQETQYF
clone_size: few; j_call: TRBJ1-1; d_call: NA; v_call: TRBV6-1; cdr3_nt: TGTGCCAGCAGTGAAGTCGGGGTCACTGAAGCTTTCTTT; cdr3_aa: CASSEVGVTEAFF
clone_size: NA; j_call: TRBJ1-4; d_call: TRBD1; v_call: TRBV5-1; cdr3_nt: TGCGCCAGCAGTTCCGGGACAGGGGCTGAAAAACTGTTTTTT; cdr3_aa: CASSSGTGAEKLFF
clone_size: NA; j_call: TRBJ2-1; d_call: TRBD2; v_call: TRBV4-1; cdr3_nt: TGCGCCAGCAGCCAAGAGGTGTTCGGTAGCGGGAGAAATGAGCAGTTCTTC; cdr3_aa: CASSQEVFGSGRNEQFF
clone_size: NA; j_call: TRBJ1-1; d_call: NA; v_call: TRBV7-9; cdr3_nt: TGTGCCAGCAGCATTTCAACCAACACTGAAGCTTTCTTT; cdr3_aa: CASSISTNTEAFF
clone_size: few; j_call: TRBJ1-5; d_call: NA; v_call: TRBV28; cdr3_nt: TGTGCCAGCAGTACGCGTTCTGGGGCTACTCAGCCCCAGCATTTT; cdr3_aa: CASSTRSGATQPQHF
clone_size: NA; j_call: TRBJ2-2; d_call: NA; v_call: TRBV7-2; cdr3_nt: TGTGCCAGCAGCTTAGTACTGGCGGGGGCTAACACCGGGGAGCTGTTTTTT; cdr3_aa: CASSLVLAGANTGELFF
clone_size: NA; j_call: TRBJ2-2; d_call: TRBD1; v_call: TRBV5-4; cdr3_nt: TGTGCCAGCAGCTCGCGACAGGGGGCCACCGGGGAGCTGTTTTTT; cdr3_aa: CASSSRQGATGELFF
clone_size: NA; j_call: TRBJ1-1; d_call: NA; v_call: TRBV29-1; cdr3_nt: TGCAGCGTTAGGTCCAATCGGGTCACTGAAGCTTTCTTT; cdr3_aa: CSVRSNRVTEAFF
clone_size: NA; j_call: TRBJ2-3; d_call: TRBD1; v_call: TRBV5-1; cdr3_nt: TGCGCCAGCAGCCCGGACAGGGCAGATACGCAGTATTTT; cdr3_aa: CASSPDRADTQYF
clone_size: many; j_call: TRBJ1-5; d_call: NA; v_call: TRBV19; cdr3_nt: TGTGCCAGTAGTATGACCAGCGATCAGCCCCAGCATTTT; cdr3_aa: CASSMTSDQPQHF
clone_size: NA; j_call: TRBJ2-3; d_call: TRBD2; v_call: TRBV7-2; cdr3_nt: TGTGCCAGCAGCCCGGGACTAGCGGGGAACACAGATACGCAGTATTTT; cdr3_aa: CASSPGLAGNTDTQYF
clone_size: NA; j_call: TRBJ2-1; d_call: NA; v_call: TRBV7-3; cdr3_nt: TGTGCCAGCAGCGCAACAGGCAGCAATGAGCAGTTCTTC; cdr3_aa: CASSATGSNEQFF
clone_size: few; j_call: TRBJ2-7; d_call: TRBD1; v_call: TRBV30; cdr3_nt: TGTGCCTGGAGTGTAGGGGGCTACACCTACGAGCAGTACTTC; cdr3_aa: CAWSVGGYTYEQYF
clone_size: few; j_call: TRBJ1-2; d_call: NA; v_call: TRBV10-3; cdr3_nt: TGTGCCATCAGTGAGGAACGGGGATTTGGCGGCTACACCTTC; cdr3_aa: CAISEERGFGGYTF
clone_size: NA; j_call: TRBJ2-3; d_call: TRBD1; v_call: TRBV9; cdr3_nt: TGTGCCAGCAGCGTAGATGGACAGGGGGCAGATACGCAGTATTTT; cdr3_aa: CASSVDGQGADTQYF
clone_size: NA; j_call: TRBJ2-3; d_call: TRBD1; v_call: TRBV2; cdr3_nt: TGTGCCAGCAGTCGGGACAGAAGCACAGATACGCAGTATTTT; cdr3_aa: CASSRDRSTDTQYF
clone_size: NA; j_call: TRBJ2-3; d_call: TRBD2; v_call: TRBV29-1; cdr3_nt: TGCAGCGTTGCCGGGACTAGCGGCACAGATACGCAGTATTTT; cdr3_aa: CSVAGTSGTDTQYF
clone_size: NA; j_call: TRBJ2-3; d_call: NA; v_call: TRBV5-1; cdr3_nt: TGCGCCAGCAGCCAGGAGGTAGTTAGTATCACAGATACGCAGTATTTT; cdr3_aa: CASSQEVVSITDTQYF
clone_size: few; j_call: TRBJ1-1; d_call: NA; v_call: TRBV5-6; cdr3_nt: TGTGCCAGCAGCTTGGCTTGGGGGTACGGGGAGAACACTGAAGCTTTCTTT; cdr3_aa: CASSLAWGYGENTEAFF
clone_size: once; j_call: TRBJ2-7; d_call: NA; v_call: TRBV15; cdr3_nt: TGTGCCACCAGCAGGTATGTCTCCGAGCAGTACTTC; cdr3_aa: CATSRYVSEQYF
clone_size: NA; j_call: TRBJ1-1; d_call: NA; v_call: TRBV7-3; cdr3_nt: TGTGCCAGCAGCTTATACAGGGACACTGAAGCTTTCTTT; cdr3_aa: CASSLYRDTEAFF
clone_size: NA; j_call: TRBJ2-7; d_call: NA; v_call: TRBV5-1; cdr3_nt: TGCGCCAGCAGCTTGGAAGGACGCCCGACGCACGAGCAGTACTTC; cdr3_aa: CASSLEGRPTHEQYF
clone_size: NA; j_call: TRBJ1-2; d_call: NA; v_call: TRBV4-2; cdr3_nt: TGTGCCAGCAGCCAAGCCCTAGATAACTATGGCTACACCTTC; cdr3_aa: CASSQALDNYGYTF
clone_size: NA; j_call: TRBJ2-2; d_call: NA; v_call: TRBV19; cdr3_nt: TGTGCCAGTAGTATGCGGAGCGGAGCGAACACCGGGGAGCTGTTTTTT; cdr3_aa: CASSMRSGANTGELFF
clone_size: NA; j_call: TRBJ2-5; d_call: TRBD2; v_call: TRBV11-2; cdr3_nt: TGTGCCAGCAGCTCTGGGAAAGCGGGAGGGGGGTTAGAGACCCAGTACTTC; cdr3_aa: CASSSGKAGGGLETQYF
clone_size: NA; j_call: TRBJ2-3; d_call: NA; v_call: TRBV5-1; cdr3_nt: TGCGCCAGCACCCAACAGGGTACAGATACGCAGTATTTT; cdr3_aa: CASTQQGTDTQYF
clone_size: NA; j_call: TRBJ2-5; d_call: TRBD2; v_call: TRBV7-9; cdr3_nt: TGTGCCAGCAGCTTCCTAGCGGGAGGGCTGGAGACCCAGTACTTC; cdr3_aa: CASSFLAGGLETQYF
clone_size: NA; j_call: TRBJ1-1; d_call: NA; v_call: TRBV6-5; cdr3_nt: TGTGCCAGCAGTTACTTGGGGGTTTCGACTGAAGCTTTCTTT; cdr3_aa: CASSYLGVSTEAFF
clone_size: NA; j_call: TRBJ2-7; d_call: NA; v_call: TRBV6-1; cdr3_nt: TGTGCCAGCAGTGATGTGGGAGTCCCCTACGAGCAGTACTTC; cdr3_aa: CASSDVGVPYEQYF
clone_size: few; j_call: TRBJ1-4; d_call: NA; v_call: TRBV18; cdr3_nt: TGTGCCAGCTCACCAAGTAGGACAGTTGGGGAGGAAAAACTGTTTTTT; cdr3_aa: CASSPSRTVGEEKLFF
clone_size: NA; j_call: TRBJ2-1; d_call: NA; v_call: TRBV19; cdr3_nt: TGTGCCACCCATGACAGCAGCTCCTACAATGAGCAGTTCTTC; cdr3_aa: CATHDSSSYNEQFF
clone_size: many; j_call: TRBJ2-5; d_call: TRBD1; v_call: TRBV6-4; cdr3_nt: TGTGCCAGCAGTGACCGGGACAGGAAAAGGGGGGAGACCCAGTACTTC; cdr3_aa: CASSDRDRKRGETQYF
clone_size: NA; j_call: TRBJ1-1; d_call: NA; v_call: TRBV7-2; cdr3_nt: TGTGCCAGCAGCTTAGTTTGGGGGCGCCGGGGCACTGAAGCTTTCTTT; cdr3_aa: CASSLVWGRRGTEAFF
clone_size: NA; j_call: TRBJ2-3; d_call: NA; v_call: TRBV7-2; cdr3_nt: TGTGCCAGCAGCCCGGGACTGTCATGGGGGTCAGATACGCAGTATTTT; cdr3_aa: CASSPGLSWGSDTQYF
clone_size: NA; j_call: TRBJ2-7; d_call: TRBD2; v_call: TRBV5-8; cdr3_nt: TGTGCCAGCAGCTTGGTTAGCGGGAGCAACGAGCAGTACTTC; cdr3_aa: CASSLVSGSNEQYF
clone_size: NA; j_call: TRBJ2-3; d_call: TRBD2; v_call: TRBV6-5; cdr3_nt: TGTGCCAGCAACCCGGCGGGAGGGACAGATACGCAGTATTTT; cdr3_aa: CASNPAGGTDTQYF
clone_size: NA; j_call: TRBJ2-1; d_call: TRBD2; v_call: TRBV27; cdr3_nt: TGTGCCAGCAGTGCCCGACTAGCGGGGTCTCCTAATGAGCAGTTCTTC; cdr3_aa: CASSARLAGSPNEQFF
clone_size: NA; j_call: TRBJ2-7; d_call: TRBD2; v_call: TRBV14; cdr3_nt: TGTGCCAGCAGCCAAGATCCCGGGGGACTAGCGGGAGCCGAGCAGTACTTC; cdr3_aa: CASSQDPGGLAGAEQYF
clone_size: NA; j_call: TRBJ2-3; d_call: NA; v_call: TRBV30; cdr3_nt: TGTGCCTGGAGTGTACAAGGGGGGGATACGCAGTATTTT; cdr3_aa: CAWSVQGGDTQYF
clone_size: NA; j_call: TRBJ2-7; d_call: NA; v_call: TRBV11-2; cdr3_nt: TGTGCCAGCAGCTTAGCTAGCTCCTACGAGCAGTACTTC; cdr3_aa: CASSLASSYEQYF
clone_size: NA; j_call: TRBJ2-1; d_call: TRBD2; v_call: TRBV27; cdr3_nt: TGTGCCAGCGGAAAGGGGACTAGCGTCTACAATGAGCAGTTCTTC; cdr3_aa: CASGKGTSVYNEQFF
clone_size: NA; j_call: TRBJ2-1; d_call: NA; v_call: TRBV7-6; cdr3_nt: TGTGCCAGCAGCTTAATGGGCAGCTCCTACAATGAGCAGTTCTTC; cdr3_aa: CASSLMGSSYNEQFF
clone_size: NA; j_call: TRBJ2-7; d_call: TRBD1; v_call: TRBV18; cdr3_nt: TGTGCCAGCTCACCCTTGACCGAGACAGGGGGCGACGAGCAGTACTTC; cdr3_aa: CASSPLTETGGDEQYF
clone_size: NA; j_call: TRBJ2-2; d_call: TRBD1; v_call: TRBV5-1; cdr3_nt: TGCGCCAGCAGCTTTACGGGACAGGGAGACACCGGGGAGCTGTTTTTT; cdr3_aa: CASSFTGQGDTGELFF
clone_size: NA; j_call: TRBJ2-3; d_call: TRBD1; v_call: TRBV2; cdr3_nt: TGTGCCAGCAGGATGACAGGGGGCGAGCATACGCAGTATTTT; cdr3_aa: CASRMTGGEHTQYF
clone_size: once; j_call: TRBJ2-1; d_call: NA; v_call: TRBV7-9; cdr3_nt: TGTGCCAGCAGCTCCACTTCGTGGGGCAATGAGCAGTTCTTC; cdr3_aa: CASSSTSWGNEQFF
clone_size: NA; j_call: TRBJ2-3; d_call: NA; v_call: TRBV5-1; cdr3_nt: TGCGCCAGCAGCTTGGGGGCACTAATGGACACAGATACGCAGTATTTT; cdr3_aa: CASSLGALMDTDTQYF
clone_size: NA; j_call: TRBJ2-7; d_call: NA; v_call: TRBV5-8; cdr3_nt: TGTGCCAGCAGCTTGGCGTCAGGAACCTACGAGCAGTACTTC; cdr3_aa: CASSLASGTYEQYF
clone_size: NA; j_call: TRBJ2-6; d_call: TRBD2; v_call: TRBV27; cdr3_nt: TGTGCCAGCAGTCGTACTAGCGGGAGGGAGTCTGGGGCCAACGTCCTGACTTTC; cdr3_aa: CASSRTSGRESGANVLTF